This TCR beta chain was observed in a study of T cell responses to AZD1222 COVID-19 vaccine. Only in-frame clones appear in the TCRdb table, and some are missing; sequencing was by immunoSEQ multiplex PCR. The sample contains roughly 140,000 clones, around nine tenths of which appear only once. V lost 0 bases and J lost 2, with 13 bases in between. Per germline, CDR1 SGHAT and CDR2 FQNNGV. The CDR3 length is 16 residues. The starting material was peripheral blood, obtained 28 days after the second AZD1222 dose. The origin of this receptor is an adult who received the AZD1222 COVID-19 vaccine. The chain joins TRBV11-2 to TRBJ1-2; D is possibly TRBD1 (6 bases). The CDR3 coding sequence is TGTGCCAGCAGCTTAGATCAGGGGACGGTCAACTATGGCTACACCTTC. Encoded protein: CASSLDQGTVNYGYTF.